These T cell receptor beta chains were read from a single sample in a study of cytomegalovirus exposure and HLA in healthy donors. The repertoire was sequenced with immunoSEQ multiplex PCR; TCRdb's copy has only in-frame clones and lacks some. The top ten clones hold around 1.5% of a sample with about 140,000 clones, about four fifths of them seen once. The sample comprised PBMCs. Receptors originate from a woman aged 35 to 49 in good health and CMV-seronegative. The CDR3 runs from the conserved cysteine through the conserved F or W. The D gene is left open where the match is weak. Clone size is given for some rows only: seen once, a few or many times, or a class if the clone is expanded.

TGTGCCTGGAATCAGGGGAGATTTGGCTACACCTTC CAWNQGRFGYTF TRBJ1-2 . . TRBV30
TGTGCCTGGAGTGTTAGGGGTGGGCAGTTCTTC CAWSVRGGQFF TRBJ2-1 few . TRBV30
TGCGCCAGCAGTAGTCTAGCGGGGGGCCGAAGCGAAGATACGCAGTATTTT CASSSLAGGRSEDTQYF TRBJ2-3 . TRBD2 TRBV5-1
TGTGCCAGCAGCAGACAAGAGAATGAAGCTTTCTTT CASSRQENEAFF TRBJ1-1 few . TRBV5-4
TGTGCCAGCAGTTCGGGACAGGGGGGCTATGGCTACACCTTC CASSSGQGGYGYTF TRBJ1-2 . TRBD1 TRBV27
TGTGCCAGCAGTACGACAGGGGCAGATACGCAGTATTTT CASSTTGADTQYF TRBJ2-3 . TRBD1 TRBV6-5
TGTGCCAGCAGCTTCTATTCGAACACTGAAGCTTTCTTT CASSFYSNTEAFF TRBJ1-1 few . TRBV11-3
TGTGCCAGCAGCTTACGCGACAATTGGAATTCACCCCTCCACTTT CASSLRDNWNSPLHF TRBJ1-6 . . TRBV7-9
TGTGCCAGCAGCTCGACCAAGACTAGCGGGGCGAAAGAGACCCAGTACTTC CASSSTKTSGAKETQYF TRBJ2-5 . TRBD2 TRBV5-4
TGTGCCAGCAGCTCCACCGGGGAGGACGAGCAGTACTTC CASSSTGEDEQYF TRBJ2-7 . . TRBV7-9
TGTGCCAGCAGCCAACCTCAGGGGGTAGGGGCAGCCTACGAGCAGTACTTC CASSQPQGVGAAYEQYF TRBJ2-7 . TRBD1 TRBV4-2